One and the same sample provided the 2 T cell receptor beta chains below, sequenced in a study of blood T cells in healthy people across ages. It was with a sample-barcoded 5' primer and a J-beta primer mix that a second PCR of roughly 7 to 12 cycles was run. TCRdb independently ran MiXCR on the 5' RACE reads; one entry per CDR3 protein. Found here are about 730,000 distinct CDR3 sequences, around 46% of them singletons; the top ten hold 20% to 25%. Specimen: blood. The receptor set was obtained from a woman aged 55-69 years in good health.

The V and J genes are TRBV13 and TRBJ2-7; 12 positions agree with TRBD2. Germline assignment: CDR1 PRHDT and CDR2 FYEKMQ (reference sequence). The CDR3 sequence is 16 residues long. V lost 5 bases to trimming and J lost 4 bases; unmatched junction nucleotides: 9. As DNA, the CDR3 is TGTGCCAGCAGCCCTACCCTAGCGGGGGGGCGATACGAGCAGTACTTC. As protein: CASSPTLAGGRYEQYF.

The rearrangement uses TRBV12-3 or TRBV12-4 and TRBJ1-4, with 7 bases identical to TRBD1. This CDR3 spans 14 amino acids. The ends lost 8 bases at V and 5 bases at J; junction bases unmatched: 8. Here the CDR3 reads CASGLGQRNEKLFF. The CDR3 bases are TGTGCCAGCGGGTTGGGACAGAGAAATGAAAAACTGTTTTTT.